What follows are 18 T cell receptor beta chains derived from one specimen sequenced in a study of cytomegalovirus exposure and HLA in healthy donors. PCR primers comprised 60 Vbeta and 13 Jbeta primers. Profiled with immunoSEQ multiplex PCR; TCRdb holds only in-frame clones, not every one. The sample shows hundreds of thousands of clones, 70% to 90% of them seen only once. Sequencing was performed on PBMCs. The receptors here all came from a woman between 18 and 30 years old in good health and CMV-seronegative.

The V call is TRBV19, the J call TRBJ2-1, with D possibly TRBD2 on 5 matching bases. V was trimmed by 5 bases and J by 3 bases, leaving 11 bases between them. The germline V gene encodes CDR1 LNHDA and CDR2 SQIVND (reference sequence). This CDR3 has 14 amino acids. The CDR3 is CASSSPAVYNEQFF. Written as DNA, the CDR3 is TGTGCCAGTAGTTCCCCAGCGGTCTACAATGAGCAGTTCTTC.

In its sample, this clone was seen once. This chain joins TRBV27 and TRBJ2-7; possibly TRBD1 for D (5 bases). Trimming pared 5 bases from V and 0 bases from J, leaving 20 bases between. Germline CDR1 reads MNHEY; CDR2 reads SMNVEV (reference sequence). This CDR3 has 17 residues. CDR3: CASSPRQPQTASYEQYF. DNA of the CDR3: TGTGCCAGCAGTCCCCGACAGCCTCAAACCGCCTCCTACGAGCAGTACTTC.

The V gene is TRBV10-3, the J gene TRBJ1-2; D is ambiguous. Trimming cost V 5 bases and J 6 bases, with 16 bases left between them. This CDR3 region has 14 residues. CDR1 ENHRY and CDR2 SYGVKD come from the germline V gene. The CDR3 sequence is CAISLARSQDGYTF. DNA of the CDR3: TGTGCCATCAGTCTCGCCCGAAGTCAGGATGGCTACACCTTC.

V gene TRBV2 combines with J gene TRBJ1-5, with a tentative D call TRBD1 (6 bases). Germline CDR1 reads SNHLY; CDR2 reads FYNNEI. Trimming cost V 3 bases and J 7 bases, with 19 bases left between them. This CDR3 is 16 amino acids long. The CDR3 spells CASSDWGGDWEQPQHF. The CDR3, as DNA: TGTGCCAGCAGTGATTGGGGGGGCGATTGGGAACAGCCCCAGCATTTT.

This clone appeared once. The chain joins TRBV27 to TRBJ1-2; the D gene is possibly TRBD1 (5 bases). The germline gives CDR1 MNHEY, CDR2 SMNVEV (reference sequence). The V end lost 0 bases, the J end lost 4 bases, and 9 bases lay between the germline ends. CDR3 length: 14 residues. CDR3 amino acids: CASSLSMTVYGYTF. The CDR3 nucleotides read TGTGCCAGCAGTTTATCGATGACAGTCTATGGCTACACCTTC.

CDR3: CASSEGGSGGGNEQFF. The CDR3 DNA is TGTGCCAGCAGTGAAGGGGGCAGCGGGGGGGGGAATGAGCAGTTCTTC. The chain joins TRBV25-1 to TRBJ2-1; TRBD2 agrees at 10 bases. The junction had 8 bases not matched to a gene; V was cut back by 2 bases and J by 7 bases. Looked up from germline, CDR1 is MGHDK and CDR2 is SYGVNS. CDR3 length: 16 amino acids.

The V call is TRBV7-6, the J call TRBJ1-3; D unclear. Germline CDR1 SGHVS, CDR2 FNYEAQ. CDR3 length equals 14 residues. V dropped 1 base and J dropped 0 bases, with 4 bases sitting between them. The CDR3 nucleotides read TGTGCCAGCAGCTTAGGGCCCTCTGGAAACACCATATATTTT. As protein: CASSLGPSGNTIYF.

V usage is TRBV7-2 and J usage is TRBJ1-4; weak D call: TRBD1 (6 bases). The V and J ends lost 0 bases and 4 bases respectively, with 9 bases between them. This CDR3 is built from 15 residues. Germline V gene sequence: CDR1 SGHTA, CDR2 FQGNSA. This chain's CDR3 is CASSLATGINEKLFF. For the CDR3, the DNA is TGTGCCAGCAGCTTAGCTACAGGGATTAATGAAAAACTGTTTTTT.

The gene calls are TRBV2 and TRBJ2-4, with TRBD2 matching 7 bases. The CDR3 length is 17 residues. Germline trimming cut 7 bases from V and 4 bases from J; bases unmatched to any gene: 16. Germline assignment: CDR1 SNHLY and CDR2 FYNNEI. As DNA, the CDR3 is TGTGCCAGCACTCTGCAGGTGGCTAGCGGCGGAAAAAACATTCAGTACTTC. It yields the protein CASTLQVASGGKNIQYF.

The rearrangement joins TRBV6-5 to TRBJ1-1, with D perhaps matching TRBD1 (5 bases). Germline V CDR1 and CDR2: MNHEY, SVGAGI. Trimming stripped 8 bases from V and 7 bases from J, with 14 bases between. The CDR3 length is 12 residues. The CDR3 coding sequence is TGTGCCAGCTCAGCAGGGAGGGTTGAAGCTTTCTTT. Encoded protein: CASSAGRVEAFF.

The rearrangement uses TRBV4-1 and TRBJ2-6, with no clear D. The CDR3 loop spans 16 amino acids. Germline-derived CDR1 and CDR2 are MGHRA and YSYEKL. V lost 3 bases to trimming and J lost 4 bases, with 13 bases between them. CDR3 sequence (DNA): TGCGCCAGCAGCCACCCGCCCCTATCCGGGGCCAACGTCCTGACTTTC. Its protein product is CASSHPPLSGANVLTF.

This clone occurred once. This chain connects TRBV30 to TRBJ1-1; maybe TRBD1 (6 bases). Per the germline V gene, CDR1 is GTSNPN and CDR2 is SVGIG (reference sequence). V gave up 2 bases and J gave up 1 base, with 14 bases separating them. The CDR3 is 15 amino acids. Here the CDR3 reads CAWSIRTVGNTEAFF. DNA of the CDR3: TGTGCCTGGAGTATCAGGACAGTAGGGAACACTGAAGCTTTCTTT.

This clone appeared a few times. This chain joins TRBV29-1 and TRBJ1-2; D is undetermined. Germline V lookup: CDR1 SQVTM, CDR2 ANQGSEA. This CDR3 has 14 amino acids. The CDR3: CIGVWEGSNYGYTF. The CDR3 region has the DNA TGCATCGGGGTGTGGGAGGGCTCCAACTATGGCTACACCTTC.

The CDR3 DNA reads TGTGCCAGCAGTGTCCAACAGGGGCTTAATCAGCCCCAGCATTTT. It yields the protein CASSVQQGLNQPQHF. The chain joins TRBV6-5 to TRBJ1-5, with 7 nucleotides matching TRBD1. Germline CDR1 and CDR2: MNHEY and SVGAGI. J gave up 4 bases and V 5 bases, and 8 bases lay outside the gene matches. There are 15 residues in the CDR3.

V usage is TRBV4-1 and J usage is TRBJ1-3; D might be TRBD1 (5 bases). Per germline, CDR1 MGHRA and CDR2 YSYEKL. There are 18 residues in the CDR3. V was cut by 0 bases and J by 0 bases, with 15 bases left in between. Here the CDR3 DNA reads TGCGCCAGCAGCCAAGATTGGGGCGCCGTCCCCTCTGGAAACACCATATATTTT. Amino acids: CASSQDWGAVPSGNTIYF.

V and J are TRBV14 and TRBJ2-7, with D perhaps TRBD2 (5 bases). V shed 4 bases and J shed 2 bases, with 12 bases lying between them. The germline CDR1 and CDR2 sequences are SGHDN and FVKESK. The CDR3 is 14 amino acids. Here the CDR3 reads CASSPIEGTYEQYF. In DNA form, the CDR3 reads TGTGCCAGCAGCCCGATAGAGGGAACCTACGAGCAGTACTTC. Based on the CDR3 plus reference TRBV14 and TRBJ2-7, the full variable domain is EAGVTQFPSHSVIEKGQTVTLRCDPISGHDNLYWYRRVMGKEIKFLLHFVKESKQDESGMPNNRFLAERTGGTYSTLKVQPAELEDSGVYFCASSPIEGTYEQYFGPGTRLTVT.

The chain combines TRBV5-4 with TRBJ2-3, with a possible D match to TRBD2 (5 bases). Germline lookup yields CDR1 SGHNT and CDR2 YYREEE (reference sequence). Trimming took 4 bases from V and 5 from J, leaving 14 bases between them. The CDR3 runs 14 residues. CDR3 sequence (DNA): TGTGCCAGCAGCGCCTCGGGGAAGGGAGATACGCAGTATTTT. It encodes CASSASGKGDTQYF.

Points on this clone: The sample contains more than one DNA sequence encoding this CDR3. The V call is TRBV6-5, the J call TRBJ2-7, with TRBD1 matching 10 bases. The ends lost 2 bases at V and 2 bases at J; junction bases unmatched: 3. The CDR3 is made up of 15 amino acids. Germline V gives CDR1 MNHEY, CDR2 SVGAGI. DNA of the CDR3: TGTGCCAGCAGTTACCGGGACAGGGGCACCTACGAGCAGTACTTC. It is translated as CASSYRDRGTYEQYF.